This T cell receptor beta chain was sequenced during a study of Ad26.COV2.S vaccination and SARS-CoV-2 variants. Described treatment: around 19 received Ad26.COV2.S at low or high dose, single or two shots; 5 received placebo; per-sample allocation not given. Specimens were obtained on day 63 following the first vaccine or placebo injection. On this clone itself: Antigen: not known.

In germline, CDR1 is LGHNA, CDR2 YSLEER. CDR3 length equals 15 residues. The ends lost 3 bases at V and 3 bases at J; junction bases unmatched: 1. Assay: immunoSEQ multiplex PCR; the TCRdb copy retains only in-frame clones and omits some. The profile shows 200,000 to 300,000 clones, around 89% of them singletons. Study findings and constraints: Individuals receiving vaccine had higher spike-specific TCR breadth than placebo recipients did.

The sequences come from peripheral blood, collected in a trial of Ad26.COV2.S vaccine versus placebo. The receptor was isolated from a person between 18 and 65 years old who received the Ad26.COV2.S COVID-19 vaccine or a placebo. The chain combines TRBV4-3 with TRBJ2-1; TRBD1 matches 11 bases. For the CDR3, the DNA is TGCGCCAGCAGCCAGGGACAGGGGGGCTACAATGAGCAGTTCTTC. Residues: CASSQGQGGYNEQFF.